Listed here are 13 T cell receptor beta chains from one sample, sequenced in a study of blood T cell repertoires in COVID-19 (dated by TCRdb to about 2020). Receptor amplification or capture employed the immunoSEQ multiplex PCR assay. TCRdb provides this immuneACCESS table in a form limited to in-frame rearrangements. Some clones are lacking; in checked studies, under half of them reflect an unresolved V gene, and why the rest are absent is not known. The sample table shows hundreds of thousands of clones, and about 88% are seen once. The ten largest clones take up around 0.89% of the sample. Source material: peripheral blood. The receptors here all came from a middle-aged man with acute or convalescent COVID-19.

The CDR3 nucleotides read TGTGCTACCTCGGCGGGGGAAGGGTATGGCTACACCTTC. Its protein product is CATSAGEGYGYTF. The J gene is TRBJ1-2, the V gene TRBV10-3, with D possibly matching TRBD1 (5 bases). Germline CDR1 reads ENHRY; CDR2 reads SYGVKD. This CDR3 spans 13 amino acids.

V and J are TRBV27 and TRBJ2-1; TRBD2 matches 8 bases. The germline V gene encodes CDR1 MNHEY and CDR2 SMNVEV (reference sequence). V shed 3 bases and J 4 bases; nucleotides not matched to a gene: 8. The CDR3 is made up of 16 amino acids. The CDR3 sequence is CASSLQGRGVYNEQFF. As DNA, the CDR3 is TGTGCCAGCAGTTTGCAGGGGCGGGGGGTGTACAATGAGCAGTTCTTC.

The table lists this clone with a count of one. This chain uses TRBV5-6 with TRBJ2-3, with 8 bases that match TRBD1. Trimming removed 1 base from V and 1 base from J; junction bases left unmatched: 5. The CDR3 totals 16 residues. Germline assignment: CDR1 SGHDT and CDR2 YYEEEE. The CDR3 nucleotides read TGTGCCAGCAGCTTGCTAACAGGGGGAGGCACAGATACGCAGTATTTT. Translating gives CASSLLTGGGTDTQYF.

The chain combines TRBV20-1 with TRBJ1-2; no definite D call. The V end lost 6 bases, the J end lost 7 bases, and 12 bases lay between the germline ends. Germline CDR1 is DFQATT and CDR2 is SNEGSKA (reference sequence). This CDR3 spans 11 amino acids. CDR3 region: CSAPFEGGYTF. CDR3 DNA: TGCAGTGCACCCTTCGAGGGTGGCTACACCTTC.

J is TRBJ2-3 and V is TRBV4-1; maybe TRBD2 (6 bases). The V gene lost 9 bases and the J gene lost 0 bases, with 13 bases spanning the gap. Germline CDR1 is MGHRA and CDR2 is YSYEKL. The CDR3 runs 14 residues. Written as DNA, the CDR3 is TGCGCCAGTCGGCTCGGGGGTAGCACAGATACGCAGTATTTT. It yields the protein CASRLGGSTDTQYF.

This rearrangement joins TRBV18 to TRBJ2-1, with 8 bases matching TRBD1. CDR1 is KGHSH and CDR2 is LQKENI in the germline V gene. The CDR3 runs 13 residues. V gave up 5 bases and J gave up 6 bases; unmatched junction bases: 3. The CDR3 loop is CASSDRGFNEQFF. CDR3 coding DNA: TGTGCCAGCTCAGACAGGGGATTCAATGAGCAGTTCTTC. Based on the CDR3 plus reference TRBV18 and TRBJ2-1, the full variable domain is NAGVMQNPRHLVRRRGQEARLRCSPMKGHSHVYWYRQLPEEGLKFMVYLQKENIIDESGMPKERFSAEFPKEGPSILRIQQVVRGDSAAYFCASSDRGFNEQFFGPGTRLTVL.

The chain links TRBV3-1 (or the pseudogene TRBV3-2) to TRBJ2-5; the match to TRBD1 covers 10 bases. After removal of 4 bases from V and 5 bases from J, the junction contained 7 bases not matched to a gene. The CDR3 covers 15 residues. Germline lookup yields CDR1 LGHDT and CDR2 YNNKEL (reference sequence). DNA of the CDR3: TGTGCCAGCAGCCCCTTGACAGGGGGCTATGAGACCCAGTACTTC. It translates to CASSPLTGGYETQYF.

The CDR3 DNA reads as TGTGCCAGCAAAGACAATGGACAGGGTGAAGCTTTCTTT. Translated: CASKDNGQGEAFF. This chain joins TRBV7-3 and TRBJ1-1; 8 nucleotides match TRBD1. With 7 bases clipped from V and 7 bases from J, the junction kept 8 bases outside the gene matches. Germline values: CDR1 SGHTA, CDR2 FQGTGA. CDR3 size: 13 residues.

The count of this clone is one. The chain recombines TRBV12-3 or TRBV12-4 with TRBJ1-3; no firm D call. With 5 bases removed from V and 8 bases from J, the gap between germline ends came to 10 bases. This CDR3 has 12 amino acids. CDR3 sequence reads: CASSLRVDTIYF. As DNA, the CDR3 is TGTGCCAGCAGTCTCCGCGTGGACACCATATATTTT.

The chain joins TRBV9 to TRBJ2-3; 8 bases line up with TRBD1. V lost 3 bases, J lost 3 bases, and 6 bases stayed unmatched. Per the germline V gene, CDR1 is SGDLS and CDR2 is YYNGEE. The CDR3 is 15 amino acids. The CDR3 sequence is CASSAQGDATDTQYF. DNA of the CDR3: TGTGCCAGCAGCGCACAGGGGGATGCAACAGATACGCAGTATTTT.

This clone showed up just a few times. V usage is TRBV19 and J usage is TRBJ1-2; possibly TRBD1 for D (6 bases). The CDR3 is 17 amino acids. Trimming pared 4 bases from V and 4 bases from J, leaving 22 bases between. CDR1 LNHDA and CDR2 SQIVND come from the germline V gene (reference sequence). The CDR3 DNA follows: TGTGCCAGTAGTACGAGACAGGTCCTAAAGCCTCGCTATGGCTACACCTTC. Amino acid sequence: CASSTRQVLKPRYGYTF. Together with reference TRBV19 and TRBJ1-2, the CDR3 gives the full variable domain: DGGITQSPKYLFRKEGQNVTLSCEQNLNHDAMYWYRQDPGQGLRLIYYSQIVNDFQKGDIAEGYSVSREKKESFPLTVTSAQKNPTAFYLCASSTRQVLKPRYGYTFGSGTRLTVV.

This chain links TRBV30 with TRBJ1-3; no reliable D call. Germline loops: CDR1 GTSNPN, CDR2 SVGIG (reference sequence). CDR3 length: 12 amino acids. V gave up 3 bases and J gave up 2 bases, with 5 bases separating them. CDR3 sequence (DNA): TGTGCCTGGAGCGGAGCTGGAAACACCATATATTTT. This gives the protein CAWSGAGNTIYF.

This clone has just a few counts. V is TRBV15 and J is TRBJ1-3; D is uncertain. Germline loops: CDR1 LNHNV, CDR2 YYDKDF (reference sequence). The CDR3 sequence is 13 residues long. Trimming removed 4 bases from V and 1 base from J, with 5 bases in between. CDR3 in DNA: TGTGCCACCAGCACCCAATCTGGAAACACCATATATTTT. Protein: CATSTQSGNTIYF.